The source of this T cell receptor (beta chain) is a study of beta chain features in type 1 diabetes. Across the whole study: Across every sample, around 110,000,000 sorted cells were examined in total.

Sequencing targeted expressed TCRB transcripts, as all isolated RNA had been reverse transcribed. Repertoires were generated with immunoSEQ multiplex PCR, while TCRdb's copy carries only in-frame clones and drops some. The sample lists 200,000 to 250,000 clones; roughly 11% were seen once. In germline, CDR1 is SGDLS, CDR2 YYNGEE. The CDR3 runs to 16 residues. V gave up 3 bases and J gave up 4 bases; unmatched junction bases: 6. The sequenced sample was central memory CD4+ T cells from blood. The TCR was taken from a young man in good health. J is TRBJ2-5 and V is TRBV9; 13 bases are shared with TRBD2. CDR3 residues: CASSATGLAGTETQYF. The DNA of the CDR3 is TGTGCCAGCAGCGCTACGGGACTAGCGGGAACAGAGACCCAGTACTTC.